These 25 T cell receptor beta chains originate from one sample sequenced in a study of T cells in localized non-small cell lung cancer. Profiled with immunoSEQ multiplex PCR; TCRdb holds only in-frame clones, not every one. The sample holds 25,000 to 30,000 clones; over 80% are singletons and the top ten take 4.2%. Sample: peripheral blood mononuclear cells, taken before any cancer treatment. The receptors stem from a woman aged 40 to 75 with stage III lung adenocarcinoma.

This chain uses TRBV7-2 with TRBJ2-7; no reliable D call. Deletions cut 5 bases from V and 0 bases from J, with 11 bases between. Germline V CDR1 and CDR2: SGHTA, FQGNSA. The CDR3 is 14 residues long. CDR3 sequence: CASSLVVSSYEQYF. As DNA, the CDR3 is TGTGCCAGCAGCCTAGTAGTAAGCTCCTACGAGCAGTACTTC.

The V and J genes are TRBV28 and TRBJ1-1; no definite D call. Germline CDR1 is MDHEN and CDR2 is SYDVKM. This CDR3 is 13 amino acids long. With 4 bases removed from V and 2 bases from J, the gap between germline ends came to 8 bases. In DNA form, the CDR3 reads TGTGCCAGCAGTTATAGTATAAACACTGAAGCTTTCTTT. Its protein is CASSYSINTEAFF.

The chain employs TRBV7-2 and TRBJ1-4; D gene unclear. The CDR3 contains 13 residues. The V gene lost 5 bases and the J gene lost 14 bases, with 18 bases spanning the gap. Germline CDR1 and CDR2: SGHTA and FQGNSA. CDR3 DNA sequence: TGTGCCAGCAGCCCCATGAGGTCAGAAAGGCTGTTTTTT. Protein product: CASSPMRSERLFF.

The CDR3: CASSALGQGGTEAFF. The CDR3 nucleotides read TGTGCCAGCAGCGCCCTCGGACAGGGGGGCACTGAAGCTTTCTTT. This chain links TRBV9 with TRBJ1-1; 10 bases agree with TRBD1. The V gene's germline CDR1 is SGDLS and CDR2 YYNGEE. CDR3 size: 15 residues. The V segment lost 3 bases and the J segment 4 bases; nucleotides outside the gene matches: 6.

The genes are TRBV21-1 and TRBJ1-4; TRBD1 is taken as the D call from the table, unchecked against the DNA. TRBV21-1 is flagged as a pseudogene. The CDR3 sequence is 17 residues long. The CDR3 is CASSKDPGRDRNEKLFF. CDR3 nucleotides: TGTGCCAGCAGCAAAGACCCAGGGCGCGACCGAAATGAAAAACTGTTTTTT.

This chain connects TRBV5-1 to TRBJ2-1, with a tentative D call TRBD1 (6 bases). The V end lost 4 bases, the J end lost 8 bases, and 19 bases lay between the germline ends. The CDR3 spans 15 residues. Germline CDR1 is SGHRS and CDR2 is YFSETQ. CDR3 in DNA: TGCGCCAGCAGCCGCGGACAGAGCCCGTGGGATGAGCAGTTCTTC. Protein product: CASSRGQSPWDEQFF.

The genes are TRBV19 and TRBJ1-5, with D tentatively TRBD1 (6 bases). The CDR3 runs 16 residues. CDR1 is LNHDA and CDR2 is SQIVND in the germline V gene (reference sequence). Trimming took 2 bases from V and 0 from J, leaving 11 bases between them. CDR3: CASSISRTDSNQPQHF. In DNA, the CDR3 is TGTGCCAGTAGTATATCCCGGACAGATAGCAATCAGCCCCAGCATTTT.

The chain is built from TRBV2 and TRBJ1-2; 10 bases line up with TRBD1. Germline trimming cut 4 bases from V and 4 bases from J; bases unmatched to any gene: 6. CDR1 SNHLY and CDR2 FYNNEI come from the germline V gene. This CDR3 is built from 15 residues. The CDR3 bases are TGTGCCAGCAGTGTAGGGACAGGGGTCTTCTATGGCTACACCTTC. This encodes CASSVGTGVFYGYTF.

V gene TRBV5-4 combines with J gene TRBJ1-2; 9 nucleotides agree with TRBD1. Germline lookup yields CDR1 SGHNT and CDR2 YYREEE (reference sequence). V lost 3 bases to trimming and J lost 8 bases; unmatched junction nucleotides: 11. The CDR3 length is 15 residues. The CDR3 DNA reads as TGTGCCAGCAGCTCGGCGGGACAGGGACTAAGGGGCTACACCTTC. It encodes CASSSAGQGLRGYTF.

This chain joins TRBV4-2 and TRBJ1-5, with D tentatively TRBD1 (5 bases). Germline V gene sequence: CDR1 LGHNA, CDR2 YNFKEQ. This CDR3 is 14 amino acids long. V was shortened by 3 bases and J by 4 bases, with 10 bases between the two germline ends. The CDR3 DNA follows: TGTGCCAGCAGCCAGGGGGAGAAGAATCAGCCCCAGCATTTT. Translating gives CASSQGEKNQPQHF.

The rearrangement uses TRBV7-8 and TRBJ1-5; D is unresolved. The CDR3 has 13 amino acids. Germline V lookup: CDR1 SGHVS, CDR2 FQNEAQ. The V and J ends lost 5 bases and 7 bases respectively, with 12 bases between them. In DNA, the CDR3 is TGTGCCAGCAGCCCAGACCCCGAGCAGCCCCAGCATTTT. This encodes CASSPDPEQPQHF. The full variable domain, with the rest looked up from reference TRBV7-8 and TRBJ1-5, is GAGVSQSPRYKVAKRGQDVALRCDPISGHVSLFWYQQALGQGPEFLTYFQNEAQLDKSGLPSDRFFAERPEGSVSTLKIQRTQQEDSAVYLCASSPDPEQPQHFGDGTRLSIL.

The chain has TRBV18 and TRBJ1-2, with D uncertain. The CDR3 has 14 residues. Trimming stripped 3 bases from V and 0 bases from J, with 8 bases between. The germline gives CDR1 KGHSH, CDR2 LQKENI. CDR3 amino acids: CASSPSGPNYGYTF. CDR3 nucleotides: TGTGCCAGCTCACCTTCAGGACCTAACTATGGCTACACCTTC.

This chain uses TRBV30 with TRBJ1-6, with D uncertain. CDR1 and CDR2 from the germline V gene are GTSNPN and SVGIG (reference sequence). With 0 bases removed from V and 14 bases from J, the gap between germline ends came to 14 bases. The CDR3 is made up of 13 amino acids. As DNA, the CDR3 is TGTGCCTGGAGTGTGGACCGCCGAAATTCCCTCCACTTT. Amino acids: CAWSVDRRNSLHF.

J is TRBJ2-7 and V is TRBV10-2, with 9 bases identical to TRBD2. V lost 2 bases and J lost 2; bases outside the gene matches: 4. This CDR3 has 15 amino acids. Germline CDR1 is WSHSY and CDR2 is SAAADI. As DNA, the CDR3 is TGCGCCAGCAGTGAGGGAGCGGGAGGCCCCTACGAGCAGTACTTC. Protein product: CASSEGAGGPYEQYF.

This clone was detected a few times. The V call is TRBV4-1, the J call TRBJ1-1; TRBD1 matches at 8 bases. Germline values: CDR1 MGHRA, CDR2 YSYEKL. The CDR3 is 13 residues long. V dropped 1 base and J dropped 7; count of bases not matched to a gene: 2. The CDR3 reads CASSQGTGNEAFF. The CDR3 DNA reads TGCGCCAGCAGCCAAGGGACAGGGAATGAAGCTTTCTTT.

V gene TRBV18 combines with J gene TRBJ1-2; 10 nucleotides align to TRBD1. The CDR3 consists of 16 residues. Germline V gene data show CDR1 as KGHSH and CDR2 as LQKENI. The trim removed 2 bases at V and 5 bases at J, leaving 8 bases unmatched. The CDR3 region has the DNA TGTGCCAGCTCACCAAGGGCCGGACAGGGGGAGTATGGCTACACCTTC. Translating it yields CASSPRAGQGEYGYTF.

Here the CDR3 reads CASSPLGQADQETQYF. The CDR3 region has the DNA TGTGCCAGCTCACCGCTGGGACAGGCGGATCAAGAGACCCAGTACTTC. The chain employs TRBV18 and TRBJ2-5; 8 bases are shared with TRBD1. V dropped 3 bases and J dropped 2; count of bases not matched to a gene: 8. The germline V gene has CDR1 KGHSH and CDR2 LQKENI. The CDR3 length is 16 residues.

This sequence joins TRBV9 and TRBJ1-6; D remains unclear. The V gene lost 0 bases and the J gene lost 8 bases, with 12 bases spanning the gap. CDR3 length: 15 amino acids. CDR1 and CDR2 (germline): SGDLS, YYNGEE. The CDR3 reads CASSVGVTWDSPLHF. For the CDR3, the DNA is TGTGCCAGCAGCGTAGGGGTTACTTGGGATTCACCCCTCCACTTT.

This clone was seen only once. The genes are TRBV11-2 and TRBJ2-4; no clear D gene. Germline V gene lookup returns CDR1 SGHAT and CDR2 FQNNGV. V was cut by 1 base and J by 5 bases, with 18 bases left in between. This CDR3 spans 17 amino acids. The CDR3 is CASSLALRRIPENIQYF. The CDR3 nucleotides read TGTGCCAGCAGCTTAGCCCTTCGCCGGATCCCAGAAAACATTCAGTACTTC.

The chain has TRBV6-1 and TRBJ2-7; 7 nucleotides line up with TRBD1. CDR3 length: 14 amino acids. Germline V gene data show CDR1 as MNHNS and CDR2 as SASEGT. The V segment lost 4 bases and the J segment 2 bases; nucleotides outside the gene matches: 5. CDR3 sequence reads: CASSAGQNTYEQYF. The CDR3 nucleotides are TGTGCCAGCAGTGCGGGACAGAACACCTACGAGCAGTACTTC.

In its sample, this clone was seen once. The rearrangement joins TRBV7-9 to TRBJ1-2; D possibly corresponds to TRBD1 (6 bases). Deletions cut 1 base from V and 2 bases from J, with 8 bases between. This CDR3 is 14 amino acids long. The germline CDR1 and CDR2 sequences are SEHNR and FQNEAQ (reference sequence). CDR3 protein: CASSLEGHNYGYTF. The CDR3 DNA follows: TGTGCCAGCAGCTTAGAGGGACACAACTATGGCTACACCTTC.

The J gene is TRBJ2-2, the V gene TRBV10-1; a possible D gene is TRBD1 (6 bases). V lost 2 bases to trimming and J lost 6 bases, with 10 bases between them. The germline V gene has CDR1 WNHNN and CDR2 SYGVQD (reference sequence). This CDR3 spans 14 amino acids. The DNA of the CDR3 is TGCGCCAGCAGTGAGAATGGGGGCTCCGGGGAGCTGTTTTTT. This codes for CASSENGGSGELFF.

The CDR3 DNA reads TGCAGCGGCGGGCGGCAGACCACAGATACGCAGTATTTT. Encoded protein: CSGGRQTTDTQYF. The chain recombines TRBV29-1 with TRBJ2-3, with a possible D match to TRBD2 (5 bases). The germline gives CDR1 SQVTM, CDR2 ANQGSEA. Trimming stripped 7 bases from V and 2 bases from J, with 13 bases between. CDR3 length: 13 amino acids.

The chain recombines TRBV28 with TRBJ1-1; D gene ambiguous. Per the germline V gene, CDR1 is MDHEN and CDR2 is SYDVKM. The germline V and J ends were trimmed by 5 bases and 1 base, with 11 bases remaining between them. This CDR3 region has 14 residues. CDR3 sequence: CASSQGRWNTEAFF. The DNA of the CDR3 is TGTGCCAGCAGTCAAGGGCGGTGGAACACTGAAGCTTTCTTT.

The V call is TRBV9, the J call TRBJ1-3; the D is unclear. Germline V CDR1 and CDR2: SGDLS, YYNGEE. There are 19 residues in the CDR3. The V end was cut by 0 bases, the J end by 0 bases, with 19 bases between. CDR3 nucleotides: TGTGCCAGCAGCGTAGTTCGTAATACCGGAAAGAGCTCTGGAAACACCATATATTTT. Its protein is CASSVVRNTGKSSGNTIYF.